The 22 T cell receptor beta chains listed next were all sequenced from one sample in a study of blood T cell repertoires in COVID-19. Assay used: immunoSEQ multiplex PCR; TCRdb lists only in-frame clones, some missing. The sample lists tens of thousands of clones, around 90% occurring once. Sequenced sample: peripheral blood. Receptors originate from a man aged 60-69 years with acute or convalescent COVID-19.

This chain joins TRBV6-2 or TRBV6-3 and TRBJ2-3; weak D call: TRBD2 (7 bases). CDR1 and CDR2 (germline): MNHEY, SVGEGT. Trimming cost V 0 bases and J 6 bases, with 19 bases left between them. This CDR3 contains 17 residues. The CDR3 DNA is TGTGCCAGCAGTTACTCGGCGGGGGCCGCGTGGGTTGATACGCAGTATTTT. Its translation is CASSYSAGAAWVDTQYF.

J is TRBJ2-7 and V is TRBV6-4; the D gene is possibly TRBD1 (5 bases). This CDR3 comprises 14 residues. The V end was cut by 7 bases, the J end by 4 bases, with 17 bases between. The germline CDR1 and CDR2 sequences are MRHNA and SNTAGT. The CDR3: CASTLGRAPYEQYF. CDR3 DNA sequence: TGTGCCAGCACGTTGGGCAGGGCGCCTTACGAGCAGTACTTC.

This chain joins TRBV6-6 and TRBJ2-5; 12 bases fit TRBD2. The CDR3 runs to 15 residues. Germline CDR1 is MNHNY and CDR2 is SVGAGI (reference sequence). The ends lost 5 bases at V and 6 bases at J; junction bases unmatched: 7. CDR3 DNA sequence: TGTGCCAGCAGTAAGACTAGCGGGAGCTCCCAGACCCAGTACTTC. This sequence encodes CASSKTSGSSQTQYF.

The gene calls are TRBV5-1 and TRBJ2-7; D perhaps matches TRBD2 (5 bases). Between the trimmed V and J ends, which lost 1 base and 0 bases, there was a span of 8 bases. This CDR3 has 14 residues. The germline V gene has CDR1 SGHRS and CDR2 YFSETQ. CDR3 nucleotides: TGCGCCAGCAGCTTGCCTAGCAACTCCTACGAGCAGTACTTC. It codes for CASSLPSNSYEQYF.

The chain has TRBV30 and TRBJ2-5; 7 bases match TRBD1. The germline gives CDR1 GTSNPN, CDR2 SVGIG (reference sequence). The CDR3 spans 16 residues. V lost 2 bases to trimming and J lost 1 base; unmatched junction nucleotides: 10. The DNA for the CDR3 is TGTGCCTGGAGTAGCCAGTGGGGACAGCTCCAAGAGACCCAGTACTTC. It yields the protein CAWSSQWGQLQETQYF.

This rearrangement joins TRBV6-5 to TRBJ1-5, with D possibly matching TRBD1 (6 bases). The CDR3 spans 14 residues. V was pared by 2 bases and J by 4 bases, with 9 bases between. From germline, CDR1 is MNHEY and CDR2 SVGAGI. CDR3 bases: TGTGCCAGCAGTTACGACAGGAGTAATCAGCCCCAGCATTTT. This translates into CASSYDRSNQPQHF.

The chain couples TRBV4-1 to TRBJ2-1; 11 nucleotides line up with TRBD2. The CDR3 is 17 amino acids. V trimming: 2 bases; J trimming: 8 bases; junction bases outside the gene matches: 11. The germline V gene encodes CDR1 MGHRA and CDR2 YSYEKL. The CDR3 is CASSQNPTSGSFYEQFF. DNA of the CDR3: TGCGCCAGCAGCCAAAATCCAACTAGCGGGAGTTTCTATGAGCAGTTCTTC.

The J gene is TRBJ1-5, the V gene TRBV19, with unresolved D. With 10 bases removed from V and 2 bases from J, the gap between germline ends came to 18 bases. CDR1 LNHDA and CDR2 SQIVND come from the germline V gene (reference sequence). The CDR3 contains 15 residues. The CDR3 here is CATKSGWQGNQPQHF. The CDR3 DNA is TGTGCCACCAAGTCGGGGTGGCAGGGCAATCAGCCCCAGCATTTT.

This sequence joins TRBV3-1 (or the pseudogene TRBV3-2) and TRBJ1-2; possibly TRBD1 for D (5 bases). V shed 2 bases and J shed 2 bases, with 12 bases lying between them. CDR3 length equals 15 residues. Germline CDR1 is LGHDT and CDR2 is YNNKEL (reference sequence). In nucleotides, the CDR3 is TGTGCCAGCAGCCAAAGGGTACAGGCGAACTATGGCTACACCTTC. Protein sequence: CASSQRVQANYGYTF.

The chain couples TRBV19 to TRBJ1-1; 8 nucleotides match TRBD1. Germline CDR1 reads LNHDA; CDR2 reads SQIVND (reference sequence). J gave up 0 bases and V 4 bases, and 4 bases lay outside the gene matches. The CDR3 is made up of 15 amino acids. The chain's CDR3 is CASSTSGGMNTEAFF. CDR3 DNA: TGTGCCAGTAGTACCTCAGGGGGCATGAACACTGAAGCTTTCTTT.

The J gene is TRBJ2-7, the V gene TRBV19; 7 bases fit TRBD1. Germline lookup yields CDR1 LNHDA and CDR2 SQIVND (reference sequence). The length of the CDR3 is 15 residues. With V trimmed by 4 bases and J by 0 bases, 6 bases remained unmatched. The CDR3 DNA reads TGTGCCAGTAGTACCAGGGGGTTTGACTCCTACGAGCAGTACTTC. Encoded protein: CASSTRGFDSYEQYF.

The chain is built from TRBV11-2 and TRBJ1-5; possibly TRBD1 for D (6 bases). Per germline, CDR1 SGHAT and CDR2 FQNNGV. The length of the CDR3 is 15 residues. V was clipped by 5 bases and J by 3 bases, with 14 bases between them. This chain's CDR3 is CASSVSGQINQPQHF. CDR3 bases: TGTGCCAGCAGCGTAAGCGGACAGATCAATCAGCCCCAGCATTTT.

The chain joins TRBV25-1 to TRBJ2-3; 8 bases match TRBD1. The CDR3 has 14 amino acids. Germline CDR1 is MGHDK and CDR2 is SYGVNS. Trimming removed 6 bases from V and 10 bases from J; junction bases left unmatched: 12. CDR3 sequence reads: CASSSGTGPVSQYF. The CDR3, as DNA: TGTGCCAGCAGCTCCGGGACAGGCCCCGTTTCGCAGTATTTT.

J is TRBJ2-1 and V is TRBV15; TRBD2 might be the D (5 bases). V lost 1 base, J lost 4 bases, and 14 bases lay in between. The CDR3 sequence is 16 residues long. The germline V gene has CDR1 LNHNV and CDR2 YYDKDF (reference sequence). The chain's CDR3 is CATSRVPSGLYNEQFF. In nucleotides, the CDR3 is TGTGCCACCAGCAGAGTCCCCAGCGGACTTTACAATGAGCAGTTCTTC.

The chain uses TRBV6-4 and TRBJ1-2; D call uncertain. V was shortened by 5 bases and J by 0 bases, with 13 bases between the two germline ends. The CDR3 consists of 15 residues. The germline gives CDR1 MRHNA, CDR2 SNTAGT. In nucleotides, the CDR3 is TGTGCCAGCAGTCCCGGGTCGGGAGCTAACTATGGCTACACCTTC. Translation gives CASSPGSGANYGYTF.

The V call is TRBV6-6, the J call TRBJ1-1, with D maybe TRBD1 (6 bases). Germline lookup yields CDR1 MNHNY and CDR2 SVGAGI (reference sequence). V was trimmed by 7 bases and J by 10 bases, leaving 13 bases between them. This CDR3 has 11 residues. CDR3 region: CASTTGRGAFF. CDR3 nucleotides: TGTGCCAGCACCACGGGCAGGGGAGCTTTCTTT.

This clone appeared a single time. The chain carries TRBV2 and TRBJ2-1; TRBD2 aligns across 9 bases. This CDR3 is 16 amino acids long. Germline V lookup: CDR1 SNHLY, CDR2 FYNNEI. Trimming at V came to 4 bases and at J to 6 bases, leaving 10 bases not matched to a gene. The CDR3 is CASSGPTGGRANEQFF. The CDR3 coding sequence is TGTGCCAGCAGTGGCCCGACGGGCGGGAGGGCCAATGAGCAGTTCTTC.

The chain has TRBV5-1 and TRBJ2-2; the match to TRBD2 covers 12 bases. The CDR3 covers 18 residues. CDR1 is SGHRS and CDR2 is YFSETQ in the germline V gene. J gave up 1 base and V 0 bases, and 4 bases lay outside the gene matches. The CDR3 DNA reads TGCGCCAGCAGCTTGGGACTAGCGGGAGCGGGGAACACCGGGGAGCTGTTTTTT. Its translation: CASSLGLAGAGNTGELFF. The full variable domain, completed using reference TRBV5-1 and TRBJ2-2, is KAGVTQTPRYLIKTRGQQVTLSCSPISGHRSVSWYQQTPGQGLQFLFEYFSETQRNKGNFPGRFSGRQFSNSRSEMNVSTLELGDSALYLCASSLGLAGAGNTGELFFGEGSRLTVL.

The rearrangement uses TRBV4-1 and TRBJ2-3, with D uncertain. V was clipped by 1 base and J by 0 bases, with 5 bases between them. CDR3 length: 14 residues. CDR1 MGHRA and CDR2 YSYEKL come from the germline V gene. The CDR3 DNA reads as TGCGCCAGCAGCCAAGGCAGGAGCACAGATACGCAGTATTTT. Translation: CASSQGRSTDTQYF.

The gene calls are TRBV3-1 (or the pseudogene TRBV3-2) and TRBJ1-1; 9 nucleotides line up with TRBD1. Germline CDR1 is LGHDT and CDR2 is YNNKEL (reference sequence). Trimming cost V 2 bases and J 4 bases; bases outside gene matches: 8. CDR3 length: 16 amino acids. CDR3 loop: CASSQLDRGNATEAFF. The CDR3 DNA follows: TGTGCCAGCAGCCAACTGGACAGGGGTAACGCCACTGAAGCTTTCTTT.

CDR3 region: CASSPRGTGILNTEAFF. DNA of the CDR3: TGTGCCAGCAGCCCCAGGGGGACAGGGATATTGAACACTGAAGCTTTCTTT. The V call is TRBV7-9, the J call TRBJ1-1; 9 nucleotides align to TRBD1. Germline loops: CDR1 SEHNR, CDR2 FQNEAQ (reference sequence). The V segment lost 5 bases and the J segment 0 bases; nucleotides outside the gene matches: 10. There are 17 residues in the CDR3.

The chain recombines TRBV29-1 with TRBJ2-4; a weak D match, TRBD1 (5 bases). Germline V gives CDR1 SQVTM, CDR2 ANQGSEA. This CDR3 is 17 amino acids long. V was clipped by 0 bases and J by 0 bases, with 15 bases between them. This CDR3 reads CSVEEATENIAKNIQYF. The CDR3 DNA is TGCAGCGTTGAAGAAGCGACAGAAAATATAGCCAAAAACATTCAGTACTTC.